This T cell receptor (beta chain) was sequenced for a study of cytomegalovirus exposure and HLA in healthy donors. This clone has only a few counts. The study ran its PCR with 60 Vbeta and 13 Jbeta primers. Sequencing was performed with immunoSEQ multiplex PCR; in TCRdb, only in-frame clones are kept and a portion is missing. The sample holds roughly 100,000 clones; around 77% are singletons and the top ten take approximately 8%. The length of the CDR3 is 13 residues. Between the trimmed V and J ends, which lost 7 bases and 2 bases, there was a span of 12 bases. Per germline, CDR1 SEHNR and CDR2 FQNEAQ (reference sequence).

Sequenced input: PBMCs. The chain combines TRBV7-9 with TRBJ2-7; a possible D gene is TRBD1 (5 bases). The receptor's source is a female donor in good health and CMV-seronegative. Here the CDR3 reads CASTQTATYEQYF. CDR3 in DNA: TGTGCCAGCACCCAGACAGCAACCTACGAGCAGTACTTC.